The source of this T cell receptor (beta chain) is a study of T cell changes during pregnancy in multiple sclerosis (dated by TCRdb to about 2019). Background on the whole study: The study looked at changes in the T cell repertoire across pregnancy in women with multiple sclerosis.

Comments on this clone: Its antigen remains unidentified. Base qualities were left out, and no much larger clone turns up one base away.

Library creation used the immunoSEQ multiplex PCR assay. TCRdb mirrors the immuneACCESS table, restricted to in-frame sequences. Some clones are absent from its copies; in checked studies, under half trace to an unresolved V gene, and the reason for the others is unknown. The sample records approximately 59,000 clones, about 93% of which are singletons. The ten top clones hold about 0.33% of the sample. CDR1 SGHDT and CDR2 YYEEEE were looked up in the germline V gene. Spanning cysteine to phenylalanine, the CDR3 consists of 14 amino acids. The retained sequence is limited to the CDR3, 42 bases, with the frame set at the first base. The trim is 0 bases for V and 0 bases for J, with a gap of 7 bases between the germline ends.

The source of this sequence is a female donor with multiple sclerosis, enrolled in a pregnancy study. This sample comprised CD4+ T cells from peripheral blood mononuclear cells, obtained before pregnancy. The rearrangement combines TRBV5-6 with TRBJ2-7, with TRBD1 tentatively as D gene (5 bases match). The nucleotide sequence is given as TGTGCCAGCAGCTTGGGGCAGGGCTCCTACGAGCAGTACTTC. Translated, it reads CASSLGQGSYEQYF. Reference TRBV5-6 and TRBJ2-7 genes cover what lies past the CDR3, so the full variable domain is DAGVTQSPTHLIKTRGQQVTLRCSPKSGHDTVSWYQQALGQGPQFIFQYYEEEERQRGNFPDRFSGHQFPNYSSELNVNALLLGDSALYLCASSLGQGSYEQYFGPGTRLTVT.